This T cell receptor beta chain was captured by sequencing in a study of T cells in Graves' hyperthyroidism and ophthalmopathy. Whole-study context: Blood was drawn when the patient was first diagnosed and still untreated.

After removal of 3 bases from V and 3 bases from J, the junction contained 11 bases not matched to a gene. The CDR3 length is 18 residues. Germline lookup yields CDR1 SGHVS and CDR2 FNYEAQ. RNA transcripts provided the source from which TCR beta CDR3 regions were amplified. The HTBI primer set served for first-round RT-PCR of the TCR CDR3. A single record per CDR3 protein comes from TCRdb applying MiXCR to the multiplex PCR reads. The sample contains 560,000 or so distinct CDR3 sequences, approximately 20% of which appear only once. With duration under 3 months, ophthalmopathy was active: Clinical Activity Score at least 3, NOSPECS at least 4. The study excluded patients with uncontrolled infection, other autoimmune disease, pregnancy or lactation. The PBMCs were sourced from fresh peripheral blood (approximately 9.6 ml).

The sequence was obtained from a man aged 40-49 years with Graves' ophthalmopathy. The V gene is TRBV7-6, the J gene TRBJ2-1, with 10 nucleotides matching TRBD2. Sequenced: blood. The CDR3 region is CASSFMGLARPNYNEQFF. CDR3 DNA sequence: TGTGCCAGCAGCTTCATGGGACTAGCGAGACCCAACTACAATGAGCAGTTCTTC.